The 3 T cell receptor beta chains below were found in one sample sequenced in a study of OX40 agonist ivuxolimab in advanced cancers. This table comes from immunoSEQ multiplex PCR, and its TCRdb copy is limited to in-frame clones, with some not included. Among approximately 89,000 clones listed, around 86% were seen once. The input for sequencing was CD4+ or CD8+ T cells sorted from blood, taken in a trial of the OX40 agonist ivuxolimab. The receptors derive from an adult with an advanced solid tumor such as melanoma, head and neck, liver or kidney cancer.

The chain couples TRBV6-6 to TRBJ2-3; TRBD2 might be the D (6 bases). CDR3 length equals 14 residues. Per germline, CDR1 MNHNY and CDR2 SVGAGI (reference sequence). Trimming took 0 bases from V and 3 from J, leaving 7 bases between them. The CDR3 bases are TGTGCCAGCAGTTACTCGCGGGGTACAGATACGCAGTATTTT. Its protein product is CASSYSRGTDTQYF.

Only one count was recorded for this clone. This rearrangement joins TRBV5-6 to TRBJ2-2; D possibly corresponds to TRBD1 (6 bases). The CDR3 length is 15 residues. Trimming removed 0 bases at V and 6 bases at J, with 12 bases between. Germline loops: CDR1 SGHDT, CDR2 YYEEEE. CDR3 loop: CASSLAIGQSGELFF. The DNA for the CDR3 is TGTGCCAGCAGCTTGGCCATCGGACAGTCCGGGGAGCTGTTTTTT.

The CDR3 region is CASSLVDRRLKPYEQYF. DNA of the CDR3: TGTGCCAGCAGCTTAGTGGACCGGCGTTTGAAGCCCTACGAGCAGTACTTC. This chain connects TRBV11-2 to TRBJ2-7; D gene unclear. Per germline, CDR1 SGHAT and CDR2 FQNNGV. The CDR3 contains 17 residues. V lost 1 base and J 2 bases, leaving 18 bases between the germline ends. Full variable domain (missing parts from reference TRBV11-2 and TRBJ2-7): EAGVAQSPRYKIIEKRQSVAFWCNPISGHATLYWYQQILGQGPKLLIQFQNNGVVDDSQLPKDRFSAERLKGVDSTLKIQPAKLEDSAVYLCASSLVDRRLKPYEQYFGPGTRLTVT.